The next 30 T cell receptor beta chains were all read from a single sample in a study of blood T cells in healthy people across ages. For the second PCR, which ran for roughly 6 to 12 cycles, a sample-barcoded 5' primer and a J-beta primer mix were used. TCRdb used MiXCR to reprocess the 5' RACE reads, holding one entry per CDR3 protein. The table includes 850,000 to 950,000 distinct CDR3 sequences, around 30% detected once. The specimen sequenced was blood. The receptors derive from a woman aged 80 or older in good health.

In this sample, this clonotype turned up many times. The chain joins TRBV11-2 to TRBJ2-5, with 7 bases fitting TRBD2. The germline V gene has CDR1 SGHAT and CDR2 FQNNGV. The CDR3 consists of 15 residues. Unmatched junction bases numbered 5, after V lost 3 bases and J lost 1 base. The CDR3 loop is CASSFLPGGQETQYF. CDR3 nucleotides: TGTGCCAGCAGCTTTCTACCGGGGGGCCAAGAGACCCAGTACTTC.

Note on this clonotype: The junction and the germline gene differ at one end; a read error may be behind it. CDR3 amino acids: CATSDTGSNYGYTF. The CDR3 bases are TGTGCCACCAGTGATACAGGTAGTAACTATGGCTACACCTTC. The chain combines TRBV10-3 with TRBJ1-2, with TRBD1 as a possible D gene (5 bases). The CDR3 contains 14 residues. Germline assignment: CDR1 ENHRY and CDR2 SYGVKD.

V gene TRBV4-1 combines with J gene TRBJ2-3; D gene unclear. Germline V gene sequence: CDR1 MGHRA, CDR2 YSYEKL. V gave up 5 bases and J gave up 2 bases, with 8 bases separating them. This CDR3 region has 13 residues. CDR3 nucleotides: TGCGCCAGCAGCATAGGATACACAGATACGCAGTATTTT. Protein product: CASSIGYTDTQYF.

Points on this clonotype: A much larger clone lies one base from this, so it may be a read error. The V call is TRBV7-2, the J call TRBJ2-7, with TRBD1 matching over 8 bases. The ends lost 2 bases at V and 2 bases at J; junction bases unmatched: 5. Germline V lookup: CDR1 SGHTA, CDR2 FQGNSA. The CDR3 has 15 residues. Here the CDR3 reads CASSLPGQVAYEQYF. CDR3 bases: TGTGCCAGCAGCTTACCGGGACAGGTCGCCTACGAGCAGTACTTC.

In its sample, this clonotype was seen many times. The chain's CDR3 is CASSSRSSSTDTQYF. DNA for the CDR3: TGTGCCAGCAGCTCCAGATCGTCTAGCACAGATACGCAGTATTTT. The chain has TRBV7-2 and TRBJ2-3; D is ambiguous. CDR1 is SGHTA and CDR2 is FQGNSA in the germline V gene. The ends were cut back, 4 bases at V and 0 bases at J, with 11 bases in the middle. This CDR3 is built from 15 residues.

The CDR3 DNA reads TGTGCCAGCAGCTTATTACGCACTGAAGCTTTCTTT. Its protein is CASSLLRTEAFF. This chain joins TRBV7-2 and TRBJ1-1; D is ambiguous. Between the trimmed V and J ends, which lost 2 bases and 4 bases, there was a span of 5 bases. The CDR3 totals 12 residues. The V gene's germline CDR1 is SGHTA and CDR2 FQGNSA.

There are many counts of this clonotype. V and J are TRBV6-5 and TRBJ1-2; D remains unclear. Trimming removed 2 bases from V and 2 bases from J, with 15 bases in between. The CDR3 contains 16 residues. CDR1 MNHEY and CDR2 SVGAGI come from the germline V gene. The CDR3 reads CASSYTPQAGNYGYTF. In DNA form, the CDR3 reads TGTGCCAGCAGTTACACGCCCCAGGCGGGAAACTATGGCTACACCTTC.

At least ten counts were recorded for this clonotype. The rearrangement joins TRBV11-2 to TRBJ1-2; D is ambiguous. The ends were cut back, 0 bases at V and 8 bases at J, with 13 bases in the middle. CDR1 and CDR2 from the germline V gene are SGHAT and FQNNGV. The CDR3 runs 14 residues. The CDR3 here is CASSLDSVNQGYTF. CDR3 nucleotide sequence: TGTGCCAGCAGCTTAGATTCCGTTAATCAAGGCTACACCTTC.

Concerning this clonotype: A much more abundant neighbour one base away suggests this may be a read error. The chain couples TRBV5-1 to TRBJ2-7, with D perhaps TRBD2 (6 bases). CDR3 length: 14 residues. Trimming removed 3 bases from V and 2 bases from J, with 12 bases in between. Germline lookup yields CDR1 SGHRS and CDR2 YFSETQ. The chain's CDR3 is CASSWRGPTYEQYF. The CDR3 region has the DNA TGCGCCAGCAGCTGGCGGGGTCCGACCTACGAGCAGTACTTC.

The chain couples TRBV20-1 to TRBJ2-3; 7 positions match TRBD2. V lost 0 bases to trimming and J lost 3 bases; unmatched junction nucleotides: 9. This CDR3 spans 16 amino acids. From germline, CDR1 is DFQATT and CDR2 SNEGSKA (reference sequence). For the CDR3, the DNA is TGCAGTGCTAGAGATCCGGGCGGGGGAAGGACAGATACGCAGTATTTT. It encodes CSARDPGGGRTDTQYF.

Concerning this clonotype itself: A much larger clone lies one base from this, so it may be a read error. The CDR3 region is CASSYTERLGTDTRYF. The CDR3 bases are TGTGCCAGCAGTTACACCGAGCGTTTGGGCACAGATACGCGGTATTTT. The chain carries TRBV6-2 or TRBV6-3 and TRBJ2-3; no clear D. The CDR3 contains 16 residues. Germline V gene lookup returns CDR1 MNHEY and CDR2 SVGEGT.

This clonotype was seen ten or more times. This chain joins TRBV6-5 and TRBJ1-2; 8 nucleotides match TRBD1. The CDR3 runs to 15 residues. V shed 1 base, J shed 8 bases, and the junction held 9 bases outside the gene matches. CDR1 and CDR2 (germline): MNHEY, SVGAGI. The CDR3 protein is CASSYLPGQGGGYTF. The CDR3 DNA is TGTGCCAGCAGTTACTTACCCGGACAGGGAGGCGGCTACACCTTC.

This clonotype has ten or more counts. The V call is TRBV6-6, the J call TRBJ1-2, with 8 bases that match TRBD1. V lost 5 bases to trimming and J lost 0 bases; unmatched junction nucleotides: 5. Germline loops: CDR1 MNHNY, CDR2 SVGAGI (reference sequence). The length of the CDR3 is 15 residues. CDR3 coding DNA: TGTGCCAGCAGTCAAGGACAGGGCCCTAACTATGGCTACACCTTC. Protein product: CASSQGQGPNYGYTF.

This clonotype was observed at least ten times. CDR3 sequence reads: CASSPYTSGGSDTQYF. The CDR3 DNA follows: TGTGCCAGCAGCCCGTATACTAGCGGGGGGTCCGATACGCAGTATTTT. J is TRBJ2-3 and V is TRBV3-1, with 12 bases lining up with TRBD2. The CDR3 extends over 16 amino acids. V lost 4 bases and J lost 6; bases outside the gene matches: 8. Germline V gives CDR1 LGHDT, CDR2 YNNKEL (reference sequence).

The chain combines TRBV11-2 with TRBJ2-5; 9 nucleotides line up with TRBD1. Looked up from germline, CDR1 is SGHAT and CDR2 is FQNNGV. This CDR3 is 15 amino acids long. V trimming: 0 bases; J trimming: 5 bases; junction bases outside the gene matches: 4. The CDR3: CASSLDTGGVETQYF. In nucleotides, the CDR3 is TGTGCCAGCAGCTTAGATACAGGGGGCGTCGAGACCCAGTACTTC.

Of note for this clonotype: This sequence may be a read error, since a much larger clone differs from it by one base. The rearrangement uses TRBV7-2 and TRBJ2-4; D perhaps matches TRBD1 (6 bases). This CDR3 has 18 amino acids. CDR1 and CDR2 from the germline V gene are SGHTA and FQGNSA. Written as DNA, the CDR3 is TGTGCCGGCAGCTTAGACCGTCTCCAGGGGTTGGCCAAAAACATTCAGTACTTC. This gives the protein CAGSLDRLQGLAKNIQYF.

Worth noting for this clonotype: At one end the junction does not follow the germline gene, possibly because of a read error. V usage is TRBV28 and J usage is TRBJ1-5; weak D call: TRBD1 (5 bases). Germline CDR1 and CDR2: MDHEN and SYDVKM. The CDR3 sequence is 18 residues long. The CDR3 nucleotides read TGTGTCAGCAGTTTAGCCCCACGGGGAGGGACCAGCAATCAGCCCCAGCATTTT. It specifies CVSSLAPRGGTSNQPQHF. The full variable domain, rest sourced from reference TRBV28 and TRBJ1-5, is DVKVTQSSRYLVKRTGEKVFLECVQDMDHENMFWYRQDPGLGLRLIYFSYDVKMKEKGDIPEGYSVSREKKERFSLILESASTNQTSMYLCVSSLAPRGGTSNQPQHFGDGTRLSIL.

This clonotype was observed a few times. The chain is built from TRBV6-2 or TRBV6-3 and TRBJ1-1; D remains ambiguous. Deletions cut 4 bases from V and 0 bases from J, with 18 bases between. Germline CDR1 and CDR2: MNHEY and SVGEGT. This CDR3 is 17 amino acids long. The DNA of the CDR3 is TGTGCCAGCAGTTCCGGTTTGGCACTGGCCTTGAACACTGAAGCTTTCTTT. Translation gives CASSSGLALALNTEAFF.

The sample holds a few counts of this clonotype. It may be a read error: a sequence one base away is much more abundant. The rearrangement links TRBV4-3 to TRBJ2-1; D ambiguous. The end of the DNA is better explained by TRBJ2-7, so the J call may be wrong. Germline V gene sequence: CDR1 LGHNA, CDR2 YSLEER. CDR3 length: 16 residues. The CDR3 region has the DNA TGCGCCAGCAGCCAAGTCCCGGTTCCTACCTACAATGAGCAGTACTTC. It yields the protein CASSQVPVPTYNEQYF.

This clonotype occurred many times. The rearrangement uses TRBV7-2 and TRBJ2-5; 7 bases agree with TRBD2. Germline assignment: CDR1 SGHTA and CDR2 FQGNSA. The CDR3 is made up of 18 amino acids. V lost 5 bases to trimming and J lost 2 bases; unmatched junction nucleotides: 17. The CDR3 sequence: CASSGREWRWGGQETQYF. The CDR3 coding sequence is TGTGCCAGCAGCGGCAGAGAATGGAGATGGGGGGGGCAAGAGACCCAGTACTTC.

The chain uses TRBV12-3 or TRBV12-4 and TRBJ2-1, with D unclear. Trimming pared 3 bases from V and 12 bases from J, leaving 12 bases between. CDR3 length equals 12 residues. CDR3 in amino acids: CASSFVLGVQFF. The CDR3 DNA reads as TGTGCCAGCAGTTTTGTCCTTGGGGTGCAGTTCTTC.

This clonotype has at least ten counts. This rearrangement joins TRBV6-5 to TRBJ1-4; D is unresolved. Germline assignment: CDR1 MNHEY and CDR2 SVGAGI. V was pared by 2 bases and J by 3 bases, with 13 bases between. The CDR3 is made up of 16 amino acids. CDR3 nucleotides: TGTGCCAGCAGTTACCGAGCGAGGGCTTCTAATGAAAAACTGTTTTTT. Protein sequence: CASSYRARASNEKLFF.

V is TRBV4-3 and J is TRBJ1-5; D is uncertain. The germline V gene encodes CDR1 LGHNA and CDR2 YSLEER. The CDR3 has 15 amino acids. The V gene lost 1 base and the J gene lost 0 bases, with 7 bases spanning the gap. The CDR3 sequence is CASSQVLNSNQPQHF. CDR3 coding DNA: TGCGCCAGCAGCCAAGTTCTTAATAGCAATCAGCCCCAGCATTTT.

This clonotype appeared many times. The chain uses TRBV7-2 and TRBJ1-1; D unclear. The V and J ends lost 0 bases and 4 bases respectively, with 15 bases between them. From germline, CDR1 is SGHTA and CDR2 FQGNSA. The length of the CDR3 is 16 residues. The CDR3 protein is CASSLATGERATEAFF. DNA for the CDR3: TGTGCCAGCAGCTTAGCCACGGGAGAAAGGGCCACTGAAGCTTTCTTT.

For the CDR3, the DNA is TGTGCCAGCTCACCACCGACCACAGGGCCCGGGGAGCTGTTTTTT. This gives the protein CASSPPTTGPGELFF. The V call is TRBV18, the J call TRBJ2-2; D might be TRBD1 (6 bases). The CDR3 is 15 amino acids. Trimming cost V 0 bases and J 6 bases, with 11 bases left between them. Germline CDR1 and CDR2: KGHSH and LQKENI.

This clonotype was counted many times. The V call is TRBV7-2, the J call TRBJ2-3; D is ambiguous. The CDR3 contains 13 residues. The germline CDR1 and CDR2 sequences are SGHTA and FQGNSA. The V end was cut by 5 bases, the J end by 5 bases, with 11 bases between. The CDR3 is CASSPGRQDTQYF. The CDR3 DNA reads TGTGCCAGCAGCCCTGGACGGCAAGATACGCAGTATTTT. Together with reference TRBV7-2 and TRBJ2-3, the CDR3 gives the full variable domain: GAGVSQSPSNKVTEKGKDVELRCDPISGHTALYWYRQSLGQGLEFLIYFQGNSAPDKSGLPSDRFSAERTGGSVSTLTIQRTQQEDSAVYLCASSPGRQDTQYFGPGTRLTVL.

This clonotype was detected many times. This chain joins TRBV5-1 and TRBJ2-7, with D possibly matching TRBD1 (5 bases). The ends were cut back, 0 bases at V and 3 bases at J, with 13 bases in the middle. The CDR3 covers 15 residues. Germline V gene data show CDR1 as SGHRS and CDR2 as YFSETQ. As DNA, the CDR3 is TGCGCCAGCAGCTTGGGTACAGGTACCCTCTACGAGCAGTACTTC. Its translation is CASSLGTGTLYEQYF.

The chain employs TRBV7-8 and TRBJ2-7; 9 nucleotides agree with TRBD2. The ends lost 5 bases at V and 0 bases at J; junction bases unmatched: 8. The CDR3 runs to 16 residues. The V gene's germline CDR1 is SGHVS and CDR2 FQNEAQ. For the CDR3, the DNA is TGTGCCAGCAGCCCAACCCAGCGGGGGGCCTCCTACGAGCAGTACTTC. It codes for CASSPTQRGASYEQYF.

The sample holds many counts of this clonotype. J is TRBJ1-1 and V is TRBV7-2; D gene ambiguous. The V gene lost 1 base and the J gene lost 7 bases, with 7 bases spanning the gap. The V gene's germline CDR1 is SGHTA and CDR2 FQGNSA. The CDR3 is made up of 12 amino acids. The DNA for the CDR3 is TGTGCCAGCAGCTTAGTTGGGGTTGAAGCTTTCTTT. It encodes CASSLVGVEAFF.

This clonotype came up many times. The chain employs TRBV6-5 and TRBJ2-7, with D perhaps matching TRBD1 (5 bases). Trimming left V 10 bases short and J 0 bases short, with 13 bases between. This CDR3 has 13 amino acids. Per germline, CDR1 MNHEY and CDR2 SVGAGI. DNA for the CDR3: TGTGCCACAAAAAGGCAGGGCTCCTACGAGCAGTACTTC. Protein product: CATKRQGSYEQYF.